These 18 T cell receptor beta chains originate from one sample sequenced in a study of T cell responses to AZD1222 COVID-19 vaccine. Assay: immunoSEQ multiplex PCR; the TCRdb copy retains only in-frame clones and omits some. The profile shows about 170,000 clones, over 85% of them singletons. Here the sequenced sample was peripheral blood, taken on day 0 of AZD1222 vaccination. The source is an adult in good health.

Here the CDR3 DNA reads TGTGCCAGCAGCGAACCAGGGCGGAGGGGTGAAAAACTGTTTTTT. Translation: CASSEPGRRGEKLFF. This chain links TRBV28 with TRBJ1-4; maybe TRBD1 (5 bases). Per the germline V gene, CDR1 is MDHEN and CDR2 is SYDVKM. Between the trimmed V and J ends, which lost 6 bases and 7 bases, there was a span of 18 bases. The CDR3 length is 15 residues.

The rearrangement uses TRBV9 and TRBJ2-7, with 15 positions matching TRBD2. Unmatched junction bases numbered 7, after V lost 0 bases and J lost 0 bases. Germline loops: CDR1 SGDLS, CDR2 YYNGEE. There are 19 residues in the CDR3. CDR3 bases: TGTGCCAGCAGCGTAGTCAGCGGGACTAGCGGGAGGAGCTCCTACGAGCAGTACTTC. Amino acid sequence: CASSVVSGTSGRSSYEQYF.

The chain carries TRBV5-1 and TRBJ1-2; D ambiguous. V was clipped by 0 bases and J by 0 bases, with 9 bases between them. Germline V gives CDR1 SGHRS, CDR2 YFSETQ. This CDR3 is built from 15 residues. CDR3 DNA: TGCGCCAGCAGCTTGGGCGCCGACCCTAACTATGGCTACACCTTC. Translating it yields CASSLGADPNYGYTF. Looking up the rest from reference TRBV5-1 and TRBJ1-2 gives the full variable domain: KAGVTQTPRYLIKTRGQQVTLSCSPISGHRSVSWYQQTPGQGLQFLFEYFSETQRNKGNFPGRFSGRQFSNSRSEMNVSTLELGDSALYLCASSLGADPNYGYTFGSGTRLTVV.

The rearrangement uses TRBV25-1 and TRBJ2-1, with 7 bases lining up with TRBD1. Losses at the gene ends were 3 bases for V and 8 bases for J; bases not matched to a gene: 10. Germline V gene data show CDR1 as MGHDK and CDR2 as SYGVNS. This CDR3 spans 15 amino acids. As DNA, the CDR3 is TGTGCCAGCAGTGATTCCTACAGGGGTTCGGATGAGCAGTTCTTC. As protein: CASSDSYRGSDEQFF.

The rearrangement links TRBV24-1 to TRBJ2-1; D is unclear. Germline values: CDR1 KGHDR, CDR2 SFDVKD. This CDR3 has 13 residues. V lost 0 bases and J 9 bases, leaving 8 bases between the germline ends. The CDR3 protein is CATSDLDTSEQFF. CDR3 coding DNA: TGTGCCACCAGTGATTTGGACACCTCTGAGCAGTTCTTC.

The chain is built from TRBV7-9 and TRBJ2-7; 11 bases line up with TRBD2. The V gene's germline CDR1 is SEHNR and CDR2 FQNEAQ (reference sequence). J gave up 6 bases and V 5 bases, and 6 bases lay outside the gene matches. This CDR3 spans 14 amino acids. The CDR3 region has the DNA TGTGCCAGCAGCGTACTAGCGGGAGTGGGCGAGCAGTACTTC. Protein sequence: CASSVLAGVGEQYF.

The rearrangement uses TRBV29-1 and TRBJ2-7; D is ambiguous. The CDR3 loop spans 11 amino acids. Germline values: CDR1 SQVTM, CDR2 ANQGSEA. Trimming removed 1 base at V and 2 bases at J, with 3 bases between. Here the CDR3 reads CSVEGPYEQYF. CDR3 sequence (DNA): TGCAGCGTTGAAGGGCCCTACGAGCAGTACTTC.

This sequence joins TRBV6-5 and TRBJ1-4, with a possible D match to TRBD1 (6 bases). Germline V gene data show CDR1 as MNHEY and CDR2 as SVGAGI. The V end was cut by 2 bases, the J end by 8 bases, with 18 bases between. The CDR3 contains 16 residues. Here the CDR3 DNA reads TGTGCCAGCAGTTACCAGGGCGCGAGGGGGGGAGAAAAACTGTTTTTT. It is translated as CASSYQGARGGEKLFF.

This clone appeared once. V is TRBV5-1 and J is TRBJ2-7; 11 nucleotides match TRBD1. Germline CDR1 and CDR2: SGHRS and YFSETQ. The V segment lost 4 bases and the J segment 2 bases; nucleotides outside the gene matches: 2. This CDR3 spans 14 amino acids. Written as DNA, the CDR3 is TGCGCCAGCAGCAGGGGACAGGGGGCCTACGAGCAGTACTTC. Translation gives CASSRGQGAYEQYF.

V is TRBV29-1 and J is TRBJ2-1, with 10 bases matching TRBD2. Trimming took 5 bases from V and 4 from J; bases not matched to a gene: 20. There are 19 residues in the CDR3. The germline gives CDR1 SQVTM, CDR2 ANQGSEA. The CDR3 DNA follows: TGCAGCGTTCACCTGGCGGGACAGTTAGGACTAGCGGCATACAATGAGCAGTTCTTC. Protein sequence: CSVHLAGQLGLAAYNEQFF.

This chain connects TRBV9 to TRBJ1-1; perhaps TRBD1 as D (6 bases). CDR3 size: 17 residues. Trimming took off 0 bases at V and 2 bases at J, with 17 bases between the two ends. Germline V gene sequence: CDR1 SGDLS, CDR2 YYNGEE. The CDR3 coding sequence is TGTGCCAGCAGCGTAGGGCAGGGGCTGTGGGGCAACACTGAAGCTTTCTTT. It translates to CASSVGQGLWGNTEAFF.

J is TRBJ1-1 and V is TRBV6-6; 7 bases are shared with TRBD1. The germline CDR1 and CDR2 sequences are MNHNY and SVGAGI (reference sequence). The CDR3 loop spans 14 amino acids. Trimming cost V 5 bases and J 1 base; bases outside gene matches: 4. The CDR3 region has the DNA TGTGCCAGCAGTCACAGGGGCGGGAACACTGAAGCTTTCTTT. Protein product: CASSHRGGNTEAFF.

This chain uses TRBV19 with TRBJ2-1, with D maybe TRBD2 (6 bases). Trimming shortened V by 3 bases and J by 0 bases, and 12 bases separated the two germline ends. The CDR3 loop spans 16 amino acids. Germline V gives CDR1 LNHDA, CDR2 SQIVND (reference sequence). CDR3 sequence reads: CASSMTGALSYNEQFF. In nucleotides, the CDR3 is TGTGCCAGTAGTATGACGGGAGCCCTCTCCTACAATGAGCAGTTCTTC.

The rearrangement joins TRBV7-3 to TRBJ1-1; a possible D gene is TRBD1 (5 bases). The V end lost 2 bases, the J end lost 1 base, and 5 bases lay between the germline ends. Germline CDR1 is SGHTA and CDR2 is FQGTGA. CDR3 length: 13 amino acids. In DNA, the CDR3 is TGTGCCAGCAGCTTACAGGGGAACACTGAAGCTTTCTTT. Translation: CASSLQGNTEAFF. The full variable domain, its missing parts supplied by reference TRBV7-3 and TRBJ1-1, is GAGVSQTPSNKVTEKGKYVELRCDPISGHTALYWYRQSLGQGPEFLIYFQGTGAADDSGLPNDRFFAVRPEGSVSTLKIQRTERGDSAVYLCASSLQGNTEAFFGQGTRLTVV.

The CDR3 DNA follows: TGTGCCATCAGTGTACAGGGTACCGGAGGGACCCAGTACTTC. Translated, it gives CAISVQGTGGTQYF. The rearrangement uses TRBV10-3 and TRBJ2-5; possibly TRBD1 for D (6 bases). This CDR3 contains 14 residues. The germline V gene has CDR1 ENHRY and CDR2 SYGVKD. V gave up 4 bases and J gave up 7 bases, with 16 bases separating them.

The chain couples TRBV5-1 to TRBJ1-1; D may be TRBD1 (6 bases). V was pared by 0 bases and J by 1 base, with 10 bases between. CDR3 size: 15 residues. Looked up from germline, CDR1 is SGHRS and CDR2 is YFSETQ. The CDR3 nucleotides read TGCGCCAGCAGCTTGGAGGGGGGTCCGAACACTGAAGCTTTCTTT. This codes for CASSLEGGPNTEAFF.

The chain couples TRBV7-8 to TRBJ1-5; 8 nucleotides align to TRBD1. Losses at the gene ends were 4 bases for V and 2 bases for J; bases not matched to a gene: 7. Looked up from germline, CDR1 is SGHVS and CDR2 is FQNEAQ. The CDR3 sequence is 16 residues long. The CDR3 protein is CASSSPATGGNQPQHF. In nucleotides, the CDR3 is TGTGCCAGCAGCTCCCCTGCGACAGGGGGCAATCAGCCCCAGCATTTT.

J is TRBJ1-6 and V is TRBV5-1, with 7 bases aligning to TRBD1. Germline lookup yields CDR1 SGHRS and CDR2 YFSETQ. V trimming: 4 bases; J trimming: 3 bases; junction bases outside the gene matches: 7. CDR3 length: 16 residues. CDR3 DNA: TGCGCCAGCAGCCGTACAGGGGACCTCTATAATTCACCCCTCCACTTT. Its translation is CASSRTGDLYNSPLHF.